This T cell receptor (beta chain) was profiled in a study of neurological immune-mediated disorders. CDR3 size: 15 residues. With 3 bases clipped from V and 3 bases from J, the junction kept 5 bases outside the gene matches. It was by 5'RACE with 10-nucleotide random UMIs that the cDNA was made. TCRdb called the 5' RACE reads again in MiXCR, with one record for every CDR3 protein. In the table there are 50,000 to 55,000 distinct CDR3 sequences, approximately 10% of which are singletons. This clonotype was counted many times. The specimen was PBMCs. This TCR was sampled from a man in his 70s with HTLV-1-associated myelopathy (HAM/TSP). This sequence joins TRBV12-3 or TRBV12-4 and TRBJ2-3, with 8 bases lining up with TRBD2. The CDR3 region has the DNA TGTGCCAGCAGTTTGGGCGCTAGCGGGACAGATACGCAGTATTTT. This sequence encodes CASSLGASGTDTQYF.